One sample yielded the 32 T cell receptor beta chains listed below, sequenced in a study of cytomegalovirus exposure and HLA in healthy donors listed by TCRdb under 2017. The library came from the immunoSEQ multiplex PCR assay. A mixture of 60 forward primers for TCR Vbeta segments and 13 reverse primers for TCR Jbeta segments was used in the multiplex PCR. TCRdb took over this immuneACCESS table, retaining in-frame rearrangements with V and J assigned. Such tables are incomplete; in checked studies, under half of the missing clones stem from an unresolved V gene, and the remainder is unexplained. The sample includes under 150,000 clones, with 75% to 85% observed a single time. Under 3% of the sample is taken by the ten largest. Sequencing input: PBMCs. The source is a man younger than 40 in good health and CMV-seronegative.

The CDR3 reads CASSLLPGRAYNEQFF. The CDR3 region has the DNA TGTGCCAGTTCCCTCCTCCCCGGGAGGGCCTACAATGAGCAGTTCTTC. The chain combines TRBV19 with TRBJ2-1; 8 bases match TRBD2. The germline V gene has CDR1 LNHDA and CDR2 SQIVND (reference sequence). The V gene end was trimmed by 8 bases and the J gene end by 2 bases; junction bases not matched to a gene: 11. This CDR3 spans 16 amino acids.

With regard to this clone: Compared with germline, one end of the junction differs, possibly owing to a read error. The rearrangement joins TRBV7-9 to TRBJ1-5; D remains ambiguous. CDR3 length equals 15 residues. Germline V gene lookup returns CDR1 SEHNR and CDR2 FQNEAQ (reference sequence). The CDR3 bases are TGTGCCAGCAGCTTTGATTGGGGAGGTGGGCAGCCCCAGAATTTT. It translates to CASSFDWGGGQPQNF.

The chain links TRBV28 to TRBJ2-1, with 7 positions matching TRBD1. The V segment lost 3 bases and the J segment 5 bases; nucleotides outside the gene matches: 4. This CDR3 is built from 14 residues. CDR1 MDHEN and CDR2 SYDVKM come from the germline V gene. The CDR3 reads CASSLSQGNNEQFF. For the CDR3, the DNA is TGTGCCAGCAGTTTGTCACAGGGGAACAATGAGCAGTTCTTC.

V is TRBV7-2 and J is TRBJ2-2; 14 nucleotides agree with TRBD2. Germline CDR1 reads SGHTA; CDR2 reads FQGNSA. Germline trimming cut 3 bases from V and 6 bases from J; bases unmatched to any gene: 9. The CDR3 length is 18 residues. CDR3 in amino acids: CASSFGTSGSGFPGELFF. The CDR3 bases are TGTGCCAGCAGCTTCGGGACTAGCGGGAGTGGGTTTCCCGGGGAGCTGTTTTTT.

The chain combines TRBV4-1 with TRBJ2-7; maybe TRBD2 (5 bases). The V gene's germline CDR1 is MGHRA and CDR2 YSYEKL. This CDR3 region has 15 residues. V was shortened by 1 base and J by 2 bases, with 12 bases between the two germline ends. The CDR3 DNA is TGCGCCAGCAGCCAAGCCCCCCAGCGGACCTACGAGCAGTACTTC. Protein product: CASSQAPQRTYEQYF.

This clone has a handful of counts. The chain carries TRBV5-4 and TRBJ2-3; D is ambiguous. The germline gives CDR1 SGHNT, CDR2 YYREEE (reference sequence). The CDR3 is made up of 11 amino acids. Trimming cost V 3 bases and J 6 bases, with 5 bases left between them. CDR3 DNA sequence: TGTGCCAGCAGCTATTCGGATACGCAGTATTTT. This encodes CASSYSDTQYF.

This clone was recorded once. This chain links TRBV29-1 with TRBJ2-1; 12 bases align to TRBD1. Germline CDR1 reads SQVTM; CDR2 reads ANQGSEA. V was clipped by 6 bases and J by 0 bases; unmatched bases: 30. The CDR3 runs to 24 residues. CDR3 nucleotide sequence: TGCAGCGTCTCCGGGACAGGGGGCGCGGATCTAGCGGGATTAGGCTTTGGCTCCTACAATGAGCAGTTCTTC. It codes for CSVSGTGGADLAGLGFGSYNEQFF.

V and J are TRBV6-6 and TRBJ2-2, with 9 bases identical to TRBD1. Germline trimming cut 6 bases from V and 2 bases from J; bases unmatched to any gene: 7. CDR1 is MNHNY and CDR2 is SVGAGI in the germline V gene (reference sequence). There are 16 residues in the CDR3. CDR3 nucleotides: TGTGCCAGCAGCAACGGGGGACAGGGTAACACCGGGGAGCTGTTTTTT. Protein sequence: CASSNGGQGNTGELFF.

The chain is built from TRBV19 and TRBJ1-1; TRBD1 might be the D (5 bases). Trimming took 5 bases from V and 1 from J, leaving 8 bases between them. The CDR3 has 13 residues. Germline assignment: CDR1 LNHDA and CDR2 SQIVND (reference sequence). This chain's CDR3 is CASSRGANTEAFF. The CDR3 DNA reads TGTGCCAGTAGTCGTGGGGCGAACACTGAAGCTTTCTTT. The full variable domain, with the rest looked up from reference TRBV19 and TRBJ1-1, is DGGITQSPKYLFRKEGQNVTLSCEQNLNHDAMYWYRQDPGQGLRLIYYSQIVNDFQKGDIAEGYSVSREKKESFPLTVTSAQKNPTAFYLCASSRGANTEAFFGQGTRLTVV.

The rearrangement joins TRBV25-1 to TRBJ2-2, with 9 positions matching TRBD1. The CDR3 runs to 17 residues. Germline values: CDR1 MGHDK, CDR2 SYGVNS. With V trimmed by 4 bases and J by 4 bases, 10 bases remained unmatched. This chain's CDR3 is CASSATLGQGFTGELFF. For the CDR3, the DNA is TGTGCCAGCAGTGCCACTTTGGGACAGGGATTCACCGGGGAGCTGTTTTTT.

This clone was seen only a few times. The chain uses TRBV13 and TRBJ2-3, with a tentative D call TRBD1 (5 bases). The CDR3 is 16 amino acids. Germline-derived CDR1 and CDR2 are PRHDT and FYEKMQ (reference sequence). V was trimmed by 5 bases and J by 4 bases, leaving 19 bases between them. The CDR3 DNA reads as TGTGCCAGCAGCCGTTACGCGACAGAGCCCTCAGATACGCAGTATTTT. Translation gives CASSRYATEPSDTQYF.

The chain couples TRBV6-5 to TRBJ2-7; 8 nucleotides agree with TRBD2. The CDR3 is made up of 15 amino acids. Trimming cost V 0 bases and J 3 bases; bases outside gene matches: 4. From germline, CDR1 is MNHEY and CDR2 SVGAGI. The CDR3 region is CASSYSAGTSYEQYF. The CDR3, as DNA: TGTGCCAGCAGTTACTCTGCCGGGACTAGCTACGAGCAGTACTTC.

The chain combines TRBV20-1 with TRBJ2-3; D unclear. The ends were cut back, 5 bases at V and 3 bases at J, with 6 bases in the middle. The CDR3 has 11 amino acids. CDR1 and CDR2 (germline): DFQATT, SNEGSKA (reference sequence). The CDR3 DNA sequence: TGCAGTGCTCTCCAGACAGATACGCAGTATTTT. Protein: CSALQTDTQYF.

The genes are TRBV7-9 and TRBJ1-4; D is possibly TRBD1 (5 bases). The CDR3 length is 15 residues. The germline V gene has CDR1 SEHNR and CDR2 FQNEAQ (reference sequence). Trimming took off 2 bases at V and 8 bases at J, with 15 bases between the two ends. CDR3 sequence: CASSLIQGWEEKLFF. CDR3 nucleotide sequence: TGTGCCAGCAGCTTAATCCAGGGTTGGGAAGAAAAACTGTTTTTT.

The rearrangement joins TRBV28 to TRBJ1-2; 9 positions agree with TRBD1. Looked up from germline, CDR1 is MDHEN and CDR2 is SYDVKM. The CDR3 consists of 15 residues. With 5 bases clipped from V and 2 bases from J, the junction kept 6 bases outside the gene matches. DNA of the CDR3: TGTGCCAGCAGTATACCGGGACAGGGAAACTATGGCTACACCTTC. Translated, it gives CASSIPGQGNYGYTF.

V gene TRBV2 combines with J gene TRBJ1-2; TRBD1 might be the D (5 bases). The CDR3 is made up of 13 amino acids. Germline assignment: CDR1 SNHLY and CDR2 FYNNEI. Deletions cut 4 bases from V and 1 base from J, with 7 bases between. CDR3 sequence reads: CASSADSNYGYTF. DNA of the CDR3: TGTGCCAGCAGTGCTGACAGTAACTATGGCTACACCTTC. Looking up the rest from reference TRBV2 and TRBJ1-2 gives the full variable domain: EPEVTQTPSHQVTQMGQEVILRCVPISNHLYFYWYRQILGQKVEFLVSFYNNEISEKSEIFDDQFSVERPDGSNFTLKIRSTKLEDSAMYFCASSADSNYGYTFGSGTRLTVV.

The chain links TRBV10-3 to TRBJ2-3; 8 bases align to TRBD2. V dropped 2 bases and J dropped 2; count of bases not matched to a gene: 6. The germline V gene has CDR1 ENHRY and CDR2 SYGVKD. This CDR3 contains 16 residues. The chain's CDR3 is CAISELAGGATDTQYF. The CDR3 coding sequence is TGTGCCATCAGTGAGCTGGCGGGAGGCGCCACAGATACGCAGTATTTT.

This chain uses TRBV28 with TRBJ2-1; 11 bases agree with TRBD2. Germline V gene sequence: CDR1 MDHEN, CDR2 SYDVKM. V trimming: 2 bases; J trimming: 5 bases; junction bases outside the gene matches: 8. This CDR3 is built from 17 residues. The CDR3 nucleotides are TGTGCCAGCAGTTTAAGTGAAGGGACTAGCGGAAACAATGAGCAGTTCTTC. This gives the protein CASSLSEGTSGNNEQFF. The full variable domain, in which reference TRBV28 and TRBJ2-1 provide the parts outside the CDR3, is DVKVTQSSRYLVKRTGEKVFLECVQDMDHENMFWYRQDPGLGLRLIYFSYDVKMKEKGDIPEGYSVSREKKERFSLILESASTNQTSMYLCASSLSEGTSGNNEQFFGPGTRLTVL.

This rearrangement joins TRBV27 to TRBJ2-2; 7 bases are shared with TRBD2. This CDR3 is 16 amino acids long. V was pared by 5 bases and J by 3 bases, with 9 bases of the junction left unmatched. Per germline, CDR1 MNHEY and CDR2 SMNVEV (reference sequence). CDR3 region: CASSILAGVDTGELFF. As DNA, the CDR3 is TGTGCCAGCAGTATTCTTGCGGGAGTAGACACCGGGGAGCTGTTTTTT.

This clone has just a few counts. The rearrangement links TRBV6-1 to TRBJ2-7; 8 nucleotides align to TRBD2. The V segment lost 3 bases and the J segment 3 bases; nucleotides outside the gene matches: 4. Germline-derived CDR1 and CDR2 are MNHNS and SASEGT. This CDR3 region has 14 residues. CDR3 residues: CASSDRGGIYEQYF. The CDR3 nucleotides read TGTGCCAGCAGTGACCGGGGGGGGATCTACGAGCAGTACTTC.

This clone was counted between two and nine times. The chain couples TRBV7-9 to TRBJ2-1, with 10 bases lining up with TRBD1. Per germline, CDR1 SEHNR and CDR2 FQNEAQ (reference sequence). V lost 4 bases to trimming and J lost 9 bases; unmatched junction nucleotides: 15. CDR3 length equals 17 residues. The DNA of the CDR3 is TGTGCCAGCAGCTCACATGACAGGGGGCGGACGGTTACTGAGCAGTTCTTC. Amino acids: CASSSHDRGRTVTEQFF.

The rearrangement links TRBV9 to TRBJ2-7; the D gene is possibly TRBD1 (5 bases). The CDR3 extends over 13 amino acids. The germline V gene encodes CDR1 SGDLS and CDR2 YYNGEE. V was clipped by 4 bases and J by 6 bases, with 14 bases between them. CDR3 sequence (DNA): TGTGCCAGCAGCTTCATCCCAGGGTTCGAGCAGTACTTC. Translated: CASSFIPGFEQYF.

The chain links TRBV30 to TRBJ1-5; TRBD1 matches at 7 bases. This CDR3 has 13 amino acids. The V segment lost 5 bases and the J segment 4 bases; nucleotides outside the gene matches: 5. Germline CDR1 GTSNPN, CDR2 SVGIG (reference sequence). Here the CDR3 DNA reads TGTGCCTGGTCGACAGGGTTTAATCAGCCCCAGCATTTT. It translates to CAWSTGFNQPQHF.

The chain has TRBV28 and TRBJ2-5, with 7 bases fitting TRBD2. V was clipped by 3 bases and J by 5 bases; unmatched bases: 18. Germline lookup yields CDR1 MDHEN and CDR2 SYDVKM. CDR3 length equals 18 residues. The CDR3 DNA is TGTGCCAGCAGTTTCCGTTCCCAGCGGGACCTAATGGTGGAGACCCAGTACTTC. It encodes CASSFRSQRDLMVETQYF.

The rearrangement uses TRBV7-3 and TRBJ1-2; 8 nucleotides line up with TRBD1. This CDR3 is 15 amino acids long. Germline loops: CDR1 SGHTA, CDR2 FQGTGA. V trimming: 5 bases; J trimming: 4 bases; junction bases outside the gene matches: 9. CDR3 residues: CASSNHPGQAYGYTF. The CDR3 DNA reads TGTGCCAGCAGCAATCACCCGGGACAGGCCTATGGCTACACCTTC.

The chain recombines TRBV2 with TRBJ1-2; D is perhaps TRBD1 (5 bases). The CDR3 runs to 13 residues. The ends were cut back, 2 bases at V and 6 bases at J, with 10 bases in the middle. Germline CDR1 reads SNHLY; CDR2 reads FYNNEI. The CDR3 DNA is TGTGCCAGCAGTGAAAGGGGTAGTAATGGCTACACCTTC. Translating gives CASSERGSNGYTF.

A few counts support this clone. The V gene is TRBV9, the J gene TRBJ1-2, with 9 bases aligning to TRBD1. The CDR3 spans 15 residues. V gave up 0 bases and J gave up 4 bases; unmatched junction bases: 4. Germline CDR1 is SGDLS and CDR2 is YYNGEE. CDR3 sequence reads: CASSVALTGGYGYTF. The CDR3 nucleotides read TGTGCCAGCAGCGTAGCTTTGACAGGGGGCTATGGCTACACCTTC. The full variable domain, with the rest looked up from reference TRBV9 and TRBJ1-2, is DSGVTQTPKHLITATGQRVTLRCSPRSGDLSVYWYQQSLDQGLQFLIQYYNGEERAKGNILERFSAQQFPDLHSELNLSSLELGDSALYFCASSVALTGGYGYTFGSGTRLTVV.

This clone showed up just a few times. The rearrangement links TRBV5-8 to TRBJ2-2; the match to TRBD1 covers 7 bases. The length of the CDR3 is 15 residues. Germline trimming cut 5 bases from V and 9 bases from J; bases unmatched to any gene: 13. CDR1 and CDR2 from the germline V gene are SGHTS and YDEGEE. Written as DNA, the CDR3 is TGTGCCAGCAGTAATACGACAGGGAGCCGTTGGGAGCTGTTTTTT. Protein: CASSNTTGSRWELFF.

The V and J genes are TRBV6-5 and TRBJ2-1, with 7 nucleotides matching TRBD2. In germline, CDR1 is MNHEY, CDR2 SVGAGI. Germline trimming cut 6 bases from V and 9 bases from J; bases unmatched to any gene: 14. This CDR3 is 15 amino acids long. DNA for the CDR3: TGTGCCAGCAGCCGGACTAGAATTTCCGACATTGAGCAGTTCTTC. The encoded protein is CASSRTRISDIEQFF.

The chain uses TRBV7-2 and TRBJ1-2, with 12 bases that match TRBD1. Per the germline V gene, CDR1 is SGHTA and CDR2 is FQGNSA. V shed 5 bases and J 4 bases; nucleotides not matched to a gene: 5. This CDR3 is built from 15 residues. The DNA for the CDR3 is TGTGCCAGCAGCCCCGGGACAGGGGGCGGCTATGGCTACACCTTC. Its translation: CASSPGTGGGYGYTF. Combining the CDR3 with reference TRBV7-2 and TRBJ1-2 gives the whole variable domain GAGVSQSPSNKVTEKGKDVELRCDPISGHTALYWYRQSLGQGLEFLIYFQGNSAPDKSGLPSDRFSAERTGGSVSTLTIQRTQQEDSAVYLCASSPGTGGGYGYTFGSGTRLTVV.

V is TRBV27 and J is TRBJ1-5; D possibly corresponds to TRBD1 (6 bases). The V and J ends lost 3 bases and 6 bases respectively, with 12 bases between them. The germline V gene has CDR1 MNHEY and CDR2 SMNVEV (reference sequence). The CDR3 sequence is 14 residues long. This CDR3 is CASSFNRVSQPQHF. The CDR3 bases are TGTGCCAGCAGTTTCAACAGGGTTAGTCAGCCCCAGCATTTT.

V gene TRBV28 combines with J gene TRBJ1-2; 7 bases match TRBD1. Germline values: CDR1 MDHEN, CDR2 SYDVKM. Trimming removed 3 bases from V and 4 bases from J; junction bases left unmatched: 5. The CDR3 is 14 amino acids. The CDR3 coding sequence is TGTGCCAGCAGTTTGGACAGGAATACCTATGGCTACACCTTC. It codes for CASSLDRNTYGYTF.